These 27 T cell receptor beta chains share one sample of origin, sequenced in a study of blood T cell repertoires in COVID-19. TCRdb's copy holds only in-frame clones and misses some; the assay was immunoSEQ multiplex PCR. The sample contains some 120,000 clones, more than 70% of which appear only once. Sequenced material: peripheral blood. The receptors stem from a woman older than 75 with COVID-19, enrolled during active disease.

This clone appeared once. V usage is TRBV12-3 or TRBV12-4 and J usage is TRBJ1-3; no reliable D call. The V gene lost 7 bases and the J gene lost 4 bases, with 11 bases spanning the gap. The CDR3 spans 13 residues. DNA for the CDR3: TGTGCCAGCACCCTCCTGGAGGGAAACACCATATATTTT. Protein product: CASTLLEGNTIYF.

V gene TRBV28 combines with J gene TRBJ1-2; 8 nucleotides line up with TRBD1. The CDR3 contains 14 residues. Looked up from germline, CDR1 is MDHEN and CDR2 is SYDVKM. The V and J ends lost 3 bases and 8 bases, in that order; junction bases with no gene match: 8. This chain's CDR3 is CASSLAGQAKGYTF. The CDR3 DNA reads TGTGCCAGCAGTTTGGCGGGACAGGCTAAGGGCTACACCTTC.

The chain recombines TRBV28 with TRBJ1-2; 8 bases map to TRBD1. The CDR3 is 12 residues long. Germline loops: CDR1 MDHEN, CDR2 SYDVKM. The V and J ends lost 6 bases and 4 bases, in that order; junction bases with no gene match: 1. The CDR3 region has the DNA TGTGCCAGCAGGGGACAGGTCTATGGCTACACCTTC. This codes for CASRGQVYGYTF.

The rearrangement joins TRBV19 to TRBJ2-2; D possibly corresponds to TRBD2 (6 bases). The germline CDR1 and CDR2 sequences are LNHDA and SQIVND (reference sequence). V lost 7 bases and J lost 3, with 15 bases in between. This CDR3 has 15 amino acids. The CDR3 DNA is TGTGCCAGTAAGAGAACGGCTAGCGACACCGGGGAGCTGTTTTTT. The encoded protein is CASKRTASDTGELFF.

This clone is a singleton in its sample. V is TRBV3-1 (or the pseudogene TRBV3-2) and J is TRBJ2-3, with 10 bases lining up with TRBD2. There are 16 residues in the CDR3. Trimming cost V 0 bases and J 4 bases; bases outside gene matches: 4. Germline V gives CDR1 LGHDT, CDR2 YNNKEL (reference sequence). CDR3 protein: CASSQDLAGGSDTQYF. The DNA of the CDR3 is TGTGCCAGCAGCCAAGATTTAGCGGGAGGTTCAGATACGCAGTATTTT.

The rearrangement joins TRBV6-5 to TRBJ1-3, with D possibly TRBD1 on 6 matching bases. Germline V gives CDR1 MNHEY, CDR2 SVGAGI. The CDR3 runs to 15 residues. Trimming shortened V by 6 bases and J by 0 bases, and 12 bases separated the two germline ends. The CDR3 loop is CASRAGVSSGNTIYF. CDR3 nucleotide sequence: TGTGCCAGCAGGGCAGGGGTATCCTCTGGAAACACCATATATTTT.

This chain connects TRBV5-1 to TRBJ2-3; D unclear. V was pared by 0 bases and J by 0 bases, with 8 bases between. Germline CDR1 reads SGHRS; CDR2 reads YFSETQ. This CDR3 is built from 15 residues. For the CDR3, the DNA is TGCGCCAGCAGCTTGGGGCTCTCTAGCACAGATACGCAGTATTTT. Translated, it gives CASSLGLSSTDTQYF.

This clone showed up just once. The V call is TRBV3-1 (or the pseudogene TRBV3-2), the J call TRBJ2-7; TRBD2 matches 14 bases. The V gene's germline CDR1 is LGHDT and CDR2 YNNKEL (reference sequence). This CDR3 contains 18 residues. The trim removed 6 bases at V and 2 bases at J, leaving 12 bases unmatched. CDR3: CASSPGTSGSRTPYEQYF. DNA for the CDR3: TGTGCCAGCAGTCCCGGGACTAGCGGGAGTCGTACCCCCTACGAGCAGTACTTC.

This chain links TRBV7-2 with TRBJ2-7; TRBD1 agrees at 10 bases. The V gene end was trimmed by 5 bases and the J gene end by 0 bases; junction bases not matched to a gene: 4. The CDR3 is 15 amino acids. Germline lookup yields CDR1 SGHTA and CDR2 FQGNSA. In nucleotides, the CDR3 is TGTGCCAGCAGCAGCCGGACAGGGGGCTCCTACGAGCAGTACTTC. This codes for CASSSRTGGSYEQYF.

The J gene is TRBJ2-1, the V gene TRBV7-3; D is perhaps TRBD2 (6 bases). V shed 3 bases and J shed 5 bases, with 17 bases lying between them. This CDR3 comprises 16 residues. The germline CDR1 and CDR2 sequences are SGHTA and FQGTGA. The CDR3 region is CASSLGYGSADNEQFF. Here the CDR3 DNA reads TGTGCCAGCAGCTTGGGTTACGGGAGTGCCGACAATGAGCAGTTCTTC.

The rearrangement links TRBV15 to TRBJ2-7; 8 bases agree with TRBD1. Trimming took 3 bases from V and 2 from J; bases not matched to a gene: 3. This CDR3 is 14 amino acids long. Germline V lookup: CDR1 LNHNV, CDR2 YYDKDF (reference sequence). In DNA form, the CDR3 reads TGTGCCACCAGCAGTGCACAGGGGGCCTACGAGCAGTACTTC. Translated, it gives CATSSAQGAYEQYF.

A single count supports this clone. The rearrangement uses TRBV19 and TRBJ2-5, with D tentatively TRBD1 (6 bases). CDR3 length: 14 amino acids. V gave up 5 bases and J gave up 5 bases, with 15 bases separating them. CDR1 LNHDA and CDR2 SQIVND come from the germline V gene (reference sequence). CDR3 protein: CASSPQGNRETQYF. The CDR3 nucleotides read TGTGCCAGTAGTCCCCAGGGGAATCGGGAGACCCAGTACTTC.

This chain joins TRBV2 and TRBJ1-4, with D uncertain. Germline V gene sequence: CDR1 SNHLY, CDR2 FYNNEI. The CDR3 runs to 12 residues. Trimming removed 7 bases at V and 6 bases at J, with 9 bases between. For the CDR3, the DNA is TGTGCCAGCACCAGGAGGGATGAAAAACTGTTTTTT. Residues: CASTRRDEKLFF. The complete variable domain, with remaining parts taken from reference TRBV2 and TRBJ1-4, reads EPEVTQTPSHQVTQMGQEVILRCVPISNHLYFYWYRQILGQKVEFLVSFYNNEISEKSEIFDDQFSVERPDGSNFTLKIRSTKLEDSAMYFCASTRRDEKLFFGSGTQLSVL.

The sample holds one count of this clone. J is TRBJ2-4 and V is TRBV6-5; D not certain. The CDR3 length is 12 residues. Germline V lookup: CDR1 MNHEY, CDR2 SVGAGI. With 6 bases removed from V and 8 bases from J, the gap between germline ends came to 11 bases. The CDR3 region is CASSLSEYIQYF. In DNA, the CDR3 is TGTGCCAGCAGCCTCAGCGAATACATTCAGTACTTC.

The chain joins TRBV7-2 to TRBJ2-7; D uncertain. This CDR3 is built from 15 residues. Germline V CDR1 and CDR2: SGHTA, FQGNSA. The V gene lost 3 bases and the J gene lost 2 bases, with 14 bases spanning the gap. This chain's CDR3 is CASSLSGDWTYEQYF. As DNA, the CDR3 is TGTGCCAGCAGCTTGAGTGGTGACTGGACCTACGAGCAGTACTTC.

The rearrangement joins TRBV28 to TRBJ2-7; 11 bases agree with TRBD2. This CDR3 region has 17 residues. The germline gives CDR1 MDHEN, CDR2 SYDVKM. The V segment lost 4 bases and the J segment 0 bases; nucleotides outside the gene matches: 8. Here the CDR3 DNA reads TGTGCCAGCAGTTCGACTAGCGGGAATGGACCCTCCTACGAGCAGTACTTC. It translates to CASSSTSGNGPSYEQYF.

This clone showed up just once. The rearrangement uses TRBV6-6 and TRBJ2-7, with D maybe TRBD1 (6 bases). This CDR3 spans 13 amino acids. Germline lookup yields CDR1 MNHNY and CDR2 SVGAGI (reference sequence). With 4 bases removed from V and 7 bases from J, the gap between germline ends came to 14 bases. CDR3 sequence: CASSSQGTGEQYF. CDR3 DNA: TGTGCCAGCAGTTCACAGGGAACTGGGGAGCAGTACTTC.

The chain couples TRBV5-1 to TRBJ1-2; D ambiguous. The CDR3 is 12 amino acids. Germline V gene lookup returns CDR1 SGHRS and CDR2 YFSETQ. V gave up 4 bases and J gave up 4 bases, with 8 bases separating them. CDR3: CASSRESYGYTF. In nucleotides, the CDR3 is TGCGCCAGCAGCAGAGAAAGCTATGGCTACACCTTC.

This clone came up once. This chain connects TRBV5-5 to TRBJ2-7; D not resolved. This CDR3 has 15 amino acids. The V gene lost 0 bases and the J gene lost 2 bases, with 12 bases spanning the gap. Germline assignment: CDR1 SGHKS and CDR2 YYEKEE (reference sequence). CDR3 bases: TGTGCCAGCAGCTTGGTGGAGACGAGTGCCTACGAGCAGTACTTC. The encoded protein is CASSLVETSAYEQYF. Variable domain in full (rest from reference TRBV5-5 and TRBJ2-7): DAGVTQSPTHLIKTRGQQVTLRCSPISGHKSVSWYQQVLGQGPQFIFQYYEKEERGRGNFPDRFSARQFPNYSSELNVNALLLGDSALYLCASSLVETSAYEQYFGPGTRLTVT.

The gene calls are TRBV6-5 and TRBJ2-4; a weak D match, TRBD1 (6 bases). V was clipped by 4 bases and J by 6 bases, with 13 bases between them. Germline CDR1 and CDR2: MNHEY and SVGAGI. The CDR3 loop spans 14 amino acids. CDR3 region: CASSFDRQGNIQYF. As DNA, the CDR3 is TGTGCCAGCAGTTTTGACAGGCAGGGAAACATTCAGTACTTC.

This clone was recorded only once. DNA of the CDR3: TGTGCCAGCAGCCCTAGCGGGAGGGACTATGAGCAGTTCTTC. Encoded protein: CASSPSGRDYEQFF. The V and J genes are TRBV7-3 and TRBJ2-1, with 12 bases identical to TRBD2. The CDR3 contains 14 residues. CDR1 and CDR2 (germline): SGHTA, FQGTGA. Trimming at V came to 5 bases and at J to 8 bases, leaving 4 bases not matched to a gene. The whole variable domain, remainder taken from reference TRBV7-3 and TRBJ2-1, is GAGVSQTPSNKVTEKGKYVELRCDPISGHTALYWYRQSLGQGPEFLIYFQGTGAADDSGLPNDRFFAVRPEGSVSTLKIQRTERGDSAVYLCASSPSGRDYEQFFGPGTRLTVL.

The chain employs TRBV14 and TRBJ2-7; TRBD1 aligns across 7 bases. Trimming removed 3 bases from V and 4 bases from J; junction bases left unmatched: 15. There are 17 residues in the CDR3. The germline V gene has CDR1 SGHDN and CDR2 FVKESK. The CDR3 reads CASSHSNLWDREYEQYF. The CDR3, as DNA: TGTGCCAGCAGCCATTCGAACCTGTGGGACAGAGAATACGAGCAGTACTTC.

The V gene is TRBV5-1, the J gene TRBJ2-7; D is possibly TRBD2 (6 bases). The germline V gene has CDR1 SGHRS and CDR2 YFSETQ. The CDR3 runs 15 residues. V was clipped by 3 bases and J by 4 bases, with 17 bases between them. CDR3 in DNA: TGCGCCAGCAGCTCCTCGGGGGTAGCGGTTTACGAGCAGTACTTC. Translating it yields CASSSSGVAVYEQYF.

About this clone itself: Other DNA sequences of this sample code for an identical CDR3. The chain recombines TRBV7-2 with TRBJ2-5, with 12 bases aligning to TRBD1. V dropped 5 bases and J dropped 5; count of bases not matched to a gene: 9. This CDR3 has 16 residues. Germline lookup yields CDR1 SGHTA and CDR2 FQGNSA. The CDR3 reads CASSVLGQGAGETQYF. DNA of the CDR3: TGTGCCAGCAGCGTTTTGGGACAGGGGGCGGGCGAGACCCAGTACTTC.

The rearrangement uses TRBV6-6 and TRBJ1-1; D unresolved. The CDR3 runs to 13 residues. Per the germline V gene, CDR1 is MNHNY and CDR2 is SVGAGI (reference sequence). Deletions cut 0 bases from V and 8 bases from J, with 10 bases between. CDR3 in amino acids: CASSYSSGGEAFF. The CDR3 DNA is TGTGCCAGCAGTTACTCTAGCGGTGGCGAAGCTTTCTTT.

V is TRBV5-4 and J is TRBJ2-7, with D possibly TRBD2 on 6 matching bases. From germline, CDR1 is SGHNT and CDR2 YYREEE (reference sequence). The CDR3 is 15 residues long. The V gene lost 5 bases and the J gene lost 1 base, with 16 bases spanning the gap. CDR3 sequence reads: CASSQAGLASYEQYF. In DNA, the CDR3 is TGTGCCAGCAGTCAAGCGGGCCTAGCGTCCTACGAGCAGTACTTC.

The chain links TRBV19 to TRBJ1-3; maybe TRBD1 (5 bases). Germline V gives CDR1 LNHDA, CDR2 SQIVND (reference sequence). Between the trimmed V and J ends, which lost 3 bases and 0 bases, there was a span of 12 bases. The CDR3 totals 16 residues. The CDR3 is CASSIVQGLSGNTIYF. The CDR3, as DNA: TGTGCCAGTAGTATTGTCCAGGGCCTCTCTGGAAACACCATATATTTT.